These 27 T cell receptor beta chains were all obtained from the same sample, sequenced in a study of blood T cell repertoires in COVID-19 (dated by TCRdb to the early 2020s). Libraries were built with the immunoSEQ multiplex PCR assay. The immuneACCESS repertoire file appears here via TCRdb, limited to in-frame rearrangements. These files lack a portion of the clones; in checked studies, under half of the deficit traces to unresolved V genes, and the cause of the others is not known. This sample holds around 97,000 clones; around 87% were observed only once. About 20% of the sample is in the top ten clones. Source material: peripheral blood. These receptors all come from a human donor in a cohort sampled during active COVID-19.

The V and J genes are TRBV16 and TRBJ1-4; weak D call: TRBD1 (5 bases). The V end was cut by 1 base, the J end by 3 bases, with 9 bases between. Germline CDR1 and CDR2: KGHSY and FQNENV. The CDR3 length is 15 residues. The CDR3 DNA reads TGTGCCAGCAGCCAATACCGACAGCCTAATGAAAAACTGTTTTTT. It codes for CASSQYRQPNEKLFF. The entire variable domain, with the rest obtained from reference TRBV16 and TRBJ1-4, is as follows: GEEVAQTPKHLVRGEGQKAKLYCAPIKGHSYVFWYQQVLKNEFKFLISFQNENVFDETGMPKERFSAKCLPNSPCSLEIQATKLEDSAVYFCASSQYRQPNEKLFFGSGTQLSVL.

This clone has only one observation. The CDR3 region has the DNA TGTGCCAGCAGCTCTTGGACTATTTCGTTGGTCAATGAGCAGTTCTTC. Translated: CASSSWTISLVNEQFF. The chain combines TRBV3-1 (or the pseudogene TRBV3-2) with TRBJ2-1, with TRBD2 as a possible D gene (6 bases). Germline assignment: CDR1 LGHDT and CDR2 YNNKEL (reference sequence). The CDR3 runs 16 residues. V was clipped by 5 bases and J by 6 bases, with 20 bases between them.

CDR3 protein: CASSPVVRSPSSYEQYF. CDR3 coding DNA: TGTGCCAGCAGCCCCGTGGTGCGTAGCCCAAGCTCCTACGAGCAGTACTTC. The V gene is TRBV4-2, the J gene TRBJ2-7; no definite D call. The germline CDR1 and CDR2 sequences are LGHNA and YNFKEQ. The V and J ends lost 4 bases and 0 bases respectively, with 19 bases between them. The CDR3 extends over 17 amino acids.

The chain carries TRBV20-1 and TRBJ2-1; 9 nucleotides align to TRBD2. In germline, CDR1 is DFQATT, CDR2 SNEGSKA (reference sequence). CDR3 length: 13 residues. V was clipped by 3 bases and J by 6 bases; unmatched bases: 3. The DNA of the CDR3 is TGCAGTGCTAGTTGGACTAGCGTCAATGAGCAGTTCTTC. Its translation: CSASWTSVNEQFF.

The chain links TRBV28 to TRBJ1-2; the D is unclear. The CDR3 covers 12 residues. From germline, CDR1 is MDHEN and CDR2 SYDVKM. V shed 5 bases and J shed 3 bases, with 7 bases lying between them. DNA of the CDR3: TGTGCCAGCAGTGGGCAGCACTATGGCTACACCTTC. This translates into CASSGQHYGYTF.

The gene calls are TRBV11-2 and TRBJ2-7; D perhaps matches TRBD1 (6 bases). Germline-derived CDR1 and CDR2 are SGHAT and FQNNGV. Deletions cut 5 bases from V and 1 base from J, with 21 bases between. This CDR3 region has 17 residues. As DNA, the CDR3 is TGTGCCAGCAGCCAATACTACTTACGGGACAAGTCCTACGAGCAGTACTTC. Protein: CASSQYYLRDKSYEQYF.

The chain carries TRBV6-5 and TRBJ1-2; D is ambiguous. V was trimmed by 4 bases and J by 5 bases, leaving 11 bases between them. The CDR3 sequence is 13 residues long. CDR1 and CDR2 (germline): MNHEY, SVGAGI. The CDR3 is CASSSGVPYGYTF. For the CDR3, the DNA is TGTGCCAGCAGTTCCGGGGTTCCTTATGGCTACACCTTC.

As for this clone: Other DNA sequences within the sample encode an identical CDR3. The chain couples TRBV3-1 (or the pseudogene TRBV3-2) to TRBJ1-5; no firm D call. The germline gives CDR1 LGHDT, CDR2 YNNKEL (reference sequence). Trimming took 4 bases from V and 1 from J, leaving 8 bases between them. This CDR3 comprises 14 residues. This chain's CDR3 is CASSPRLSNQPQHF. The CDR3 DNA reads as TGTGCCAGCAGCCCCCGACTGAGCAATCAGCCCCAGCATTTT.

The chain has TRBV7-9 and TRBJ1-2; D gene ambiguous. CDR3 length: 13 amino acids. The V end was cut by 5 bases, the J end by 2 bases, with 9 bases between. CDR1 is SEHNR, CDR2 FQNEAQ, per germline (reference sequence). CDR3 DNA sequence: TGTGCCAGCAGCCGAGAGGTGAACTATGGCTACACCTTC. As protein: CASSREVNYGYTF.

V is TRBV12-3 or TRBV12-4 and J is TRBJ1-2; D not resolved. The CDR3 runs 12 residues. The V end was cut by 6 bases, the J end by 4 bases, with 9 bases between. In DNA, the CDR3 is TGTGCCAGCAGCTTAACCAGCTATGGCTACACCTTC. Translated: CASSLTSYGYTF.

The rearrangement joins TRBV5-1 to TRBJ1-2; possibly TRBD1 for D (5 bases). The length of the CDR3 is 14 residues. CDR1 SGHRS and CDR2 YFSETQ come from the germline V gene. V lost 3 bases and J 3 bases, leaving 12 bases between the germline ends. In nucleotides, the CDR3 is TGCGCCAGCAGCTCCGGGACTGGGGACTATGGCTACACCTTC. Encoded protein: CASSSGTGDYGYTF.

This chain links TRBV7-3 with TRBJ2-1, with 16 bases fitting TRBD2. CDR1 and CDR2 from the germline V gene are SGHTA and FQGTGA. Germline trimming cut 4 bases from V and 10 bases from J; bases unmatched to any gene: 4. This CDR3 has 15 amino acids. The CDR3 DNA reads TGTGCCAGCAGCTCGGGACTAGCGGGAGGGGGCGAGCAGTTCTTC. It is translated as CASSSGLAGGGEQFF.

This chain links TRBV9 with TRBJ1-6; no clear D. This CDR3 contains 16 residues. CDR1 is SGDLS, CDR2 YYNGEE, per germline. V gave up 4 bases and J gave up 7 bases, with 18 bases separating them. The CDR3 coding sequence is TGTGCCAGCAGCCCAAGGTCTTGGAACGGGAATTCACCCCTCCACTTT. Residues: CASSPRSWNGNSPLHF. Combining the CDR3 with reference TRBV9 and TRBJ1-6 gives the whole variable domain DSGVTQTPKHLITATGQRVTLRCSPRSGDLSVYWYQQSLDQGLQFLIQYYNGEERAKGNILERFSAQQFPDLHSELNLSSLELGDSALYFCASSPRSWNGNSPLHFGNGTRLTVT.

The chain has TRBV7-2 and TRBJ2-7, with D hard to call. Germline CDR1 is SGHTA and CDR2 is FQGNSA. Trimming removed 2 bases from V and 3 bases from J, with 8 bases in between. This CDR3 spans 13 amino acids. The CDR3: CASSLLTGYEQYF. CDR3 DNA sequence: TGTGCCAGCAGCTTATTAACGGGCTACGAGCAGTACTTC.

This chain connects TRBV7-3 to TRBJ2-6; unclear D gene. The CDR3 consists of 17 residues. Between the trimmed V and J ends, which lost 4 bases and 0 bases, there was a span of 13 bases. In germline, CDR1 is SGHTA, CDR2 FQGTGA. DNA of the CDR3: TGTGCCAGCAGCTACGGCGGTTCCAACTCTGGGGCCAACGTCCTGACTTTC. Translation: CASSYGGSNSGANVLTF.

The rearrangement links TRBV3-1 (or the pseudogene TRBV3-2) to TRBJ2-1, with 13 bases matching TRBD2. CDR1 LGHDT and CDR2 YNNKEL come from the germline V gene (reference sequence). After removal of 4 bases from V and 7 bases from J, the junction contained 10 bases not matched to a gene. The CDR3 is 17 amino acids. In DNA form, the CDR3 reads TGTGCCAGCAGCCTAAGCATCGGGACTAGCGGGAAGAATGAGCAGTTCTTC. Its protein product is CASSLSIGTSGKNEQFF.

The DNA for the CDR3 is TGTGCCAGCAGCTCACCCTTAACAGGGGGGGATGAAAAACTGTTTTTT. Translating it yields CASSSPLTGGDEKLFF. The chain is built from TRBV3-1 (or the pseudogene TRBV3-2) and TRBJ1-4, with TRBD1 matching 8 bases. The length of the CDR3 is 16 residues. The trim removed 5 bases at V and 6 bases at J, leaving 11 bases unmatched. Germline-derived CDR1 and CDR2 are LGHDT and YNNKEL (reference sequence).

This rearrangement joins TRBV15 to TRBJ2-5; 7 bases map to TRBD2. The CDR3 spans 17 residues. The V segment lost 0 bases and the J segment 2 bases; nucleotides outside the gene matches: 9. Germline V CDR1 and CDR2: LNHNV, YYDKDF (reference sequence). The DNA for the CDR3 is TGTGCCACCAGCAGAGATGCCCAGCGGGGAGGGCAAGAGACCCAGTACTTC. Its translation is CATSRDAQRGGQETQYF.

The chain employs TRBV3-1 (or the pseudogene TRBV3-2) and TRBJ1-2; no firm D call. Germline-derived CDR1 and CDR2 are LGHDT and YNNKEL (reference sequence). This CDR3 comprises 15 residues. V dropped 3 bases and J dropped 4 bases, with 15 bases sitting between them. The CDR3 DNA follows: TGTGCCAGCAGCCACGGGATCCTGAATGCCTATGGCTACACCTTC. Protein product: CASSHGILNAYGYTF.

As concerns this clone: Germline is not matched at one junction end, which may reflect a read error. V gene TRBV25-1 combines with J gene TRBJ2-3, with D possibly TRBD2 on 5 matching bases. The germline V gene has CDR1 MGHDK and CDR2 SYGVNS. The CDR3 is made up of 14 amino acids. The CDR3 region is CASSAERITNTQYF. The CDR3 DNA follows: TGTGCCAGCAGTGCCGAGCGGATCACAAATACGCAGTATTTT.

This chain links TRBV3-1 (or the pseudogene TRBV3-2) with TRBJ2-1, with 9 positions matching TRBD2. After removal of 0 bases from V and 4 bases from J, the junction contained 10 bases not matched to a gene. The CDR3 contains 18 residues. The V gene's germline CDR1 is LGHDT and CDR2 YNNKEL (reference sequence). The CDR3 DNA reads as TGTGCCAGCAGCCAAGAATTTAGCGGGAGATATCAATACAATGAGCAGTTCTTC. This encodes CASSQEFSGRYQYNEQFF.

This rearrangement joins TRBV12-3 or TRBV12-4 to TRBJ1-2; TRBD1 aligns across 9 bases. The CDR3 contains 12 residues. The V gene end was trimmed by 5 bases and the J gene end by 8 bases; junction bases not matched to a gene: 3. The chain's CDR3 is CASSTGGAGYTF. CDR3 DNA: TGTGCCAGCAGTACAGGGGGCGCAGGCTACACCTTC.

The genes are TRBV4-1 and TRBJ2-3, with D maybe TRBD2 (5 bases). The CDR3 loop spans 17 amino acids. Looked up from germline, CDR1 is MGHRA and CDR2 is YSYEKL. With 3 bases removed from V and 2 bases from J, the gap between germline ends came to 18 bases. CDR3 sequence reads: CASSQSEGRGPTDTQYF. The CDR3 DNA follows: TGCGCCAGCAGCCAGTCAGAAGGACGCGGGCCCACAGATACGCAGTATTTT.

The chain uses TRBV5-4 and TRBJ1-2; TRBD1 matches at 8 bases. The CDR3 extends over 15 amino acids. V shed 4 bases and J 3 bases; nucleotides not matched to a gene: 8. CDR1 is SGHNT, CDR2 YYREEE, per germline (reference sequence). The CDR3, as DNA: TGTGCCAGCAGCCCCCAGGGGGCAAACTACTATGGCTACACCTTC. This translates into CASSPQGANYYGYTF.

This clone was seen only once. An end of the junction differs from the germline gene, which may be a read error. The chain combines TRBV5-1 with TRBJ1-6, with D maybe TRBD1 (6 bases). The CDR3 loop spans 16 amino acids. CDR1 SGHRS and CDR2 YFSETQ come from the germline V gene. CDR3 residues: CASRLWPRGAGSPLHF. The CDR3 DNA reads TGCGCCAGCCGCTTGTGGCCCCGGGGGGCAGGGTCACCCCTCCACTTT.

The CDR3 spells CATSDIGLVKNTGELFF. CDR3 bases: TGTGCCACCAGTGACATCGGACTAGTGAAGAACACCGGGGAGCTGTTTTTT. The chain combines TRBV24-1 with TRBJ2-2, with TRBD2 matching over 7 bases. Germline V lookup: CDR1 KGHDR, CDR2 SFDVKD. CDR3 length: 17 amino acids. Unmatched junction bases numbered 8, after V lost 4 bases and J lost 1 base.

The chain combines TRBV28 with TRBJ2-5, with TRBD2 identical over 8 bases. Germline V gene sequence: CDR1 MDHEN, CDR2 SYDVKM. There are 16 residues in the CDR3. The V gene end was trimmed by 7 bases and the J gene end by 1 base; junction bases not matched to a gene: 11. CDR3: CASTTGGTRLQETQYF. CDR3 in DNA: TGTGCCAGCACCACGGGAGGGACGCGGCTCCAAGAGACCCAGTACTTC.